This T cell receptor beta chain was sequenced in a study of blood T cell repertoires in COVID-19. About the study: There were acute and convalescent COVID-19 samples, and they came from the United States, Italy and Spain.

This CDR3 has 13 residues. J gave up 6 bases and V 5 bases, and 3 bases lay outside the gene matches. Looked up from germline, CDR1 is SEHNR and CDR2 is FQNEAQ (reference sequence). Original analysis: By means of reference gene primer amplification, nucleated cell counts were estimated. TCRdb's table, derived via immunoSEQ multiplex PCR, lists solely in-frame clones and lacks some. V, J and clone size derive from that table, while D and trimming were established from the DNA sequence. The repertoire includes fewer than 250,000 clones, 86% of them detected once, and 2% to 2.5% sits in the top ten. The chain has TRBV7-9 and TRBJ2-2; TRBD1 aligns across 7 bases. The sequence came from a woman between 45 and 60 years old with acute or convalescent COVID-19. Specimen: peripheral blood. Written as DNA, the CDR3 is TGTGCCAGCAGCCAGGGGGTGGCCGGGGAGCTGTTTTTT. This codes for CASSQGVAGELFF.